This is a list of T cell receptor beta chains from one sample in a study of identical twins. TCRdb fed the 5' RACE reads into MiXCR, producing one record per CDR3 protein. Of 690,000 or so distinct CDR3 sequences in the sample, around 6.1% were seen once. Sequenced input: naive T cells sorted from blood. The receptors stem from a man between 18 and 29 years old in good health. Both conserved end residues are part of each CDR3. D genes are given only for firm matches. Only some rows state a clone size, as once, few, many or a class for expanded clones.

J gene	clone size	D gene	V gene	CDR3 DNA	CDR3 protein
TRBJ2-2	-	-	TRBV20-1	TGCAGTGCTAGCGACTACGCGAACACCGGGGAGCTGTTTTTT	CSASDYANTGELFF
TRBJ2-3	many	TRBD2	TRBV20-1	TGCAGTGCTAGGGTATGGATGCGGGGGAGCCCGCGGGTAGATACGCAGTATTTT	CSARVWMRGSPRVDTQYF
TRBJ1-2	-	-	TRBV14	TGTGCCAGCAGCCAAGCTGCAGAGTGGATCGGCTACACCTTC	CASSQAAEWIGYTF
TRBJ2-7	-	-	TRBV28	TGTGCCAGCAGTTTATTTGTCAGGTCCTACGAGCAGTACTTC	CASSLFVRSYEQYF
TRBJ2-7	many	-	TRBV12-3/TRBV12-4	TGTGCCAGCAGACCCCTGACTGGTAACTACGAGCAGTACTTC	CASRPLTGNYEQYF
TRBJ2-1	few	TRBD2	TRBV11-2	TGTGCCAGCAGCTTAGATCCGGGACTAGCAGCCAATGAGCAGTTCTTC	CASSLDPGLAANEQFF
TRBJ2-2	few	-	TRBV9	TGTGCCAGCGCATTACAGGGCACGAACACCGGGGAGCTGTTTTTT	CASALQGTNTGELFF
TRBJ2-3	-	-	TRBV10-3	TGTGCCATCAGTGAGGGCGGATATACGCAGTATTTT	CAISEGGYTQYF
TRBJ2-2	-	-	TRBV6-2/TRBV6-3	TGTGCCAGCAGGGTCGGTACAGGGTACACCGGGGAGCTGTTTTTT	CASRVGTGYTGELFF
TRBJ1-2	few	-	TRBV6-1	TGTGCCAGCAATAAAGATGACTGGGAGGGCTATGGCTACACCTTC	CASNKDDWEGYGYTF
TRBJ2-3	many	TRBD2	TRBV28	TGTGCCAGCAGTGGCCGGTCTAGCGGGATAGCAGATACGCAGTATTTT	CASSGRSSGIADTQYF
TRBJ2-2	many	TRBD2	TRBV20-1	TGCAGTGCTAGAAAAACTAGCGTCAGCGGGGAGCTGTTTTTT	CSARKTSVSGELFF
TRBJ2-2	many	-	TRBV18	TGTGCCAGCTCACACTTCGGACAACTCCGGAACACCGGGGAGCTGTTTTTT	CASSHFGQLRNTGELFF
TRBJ1-4	many	-	TRBV29-1	TGCAGCGTTGTGTTCTTCGAGGATGGGGGGGTCGAAAAACTGTTTTTT	CSVVFFEDGGVEKLFF
TRBJ2-3	many	-	TRBV5-1	TGCGCCAGCAGCCCATTCGGGGTAGTTCAGTATTTT	CASSPFGVVQYF
TRBJ2-1	few	-	TRBV5-1	TGCGCCAGCAGCCCCGGGGCTCATAGCGACGTATGGAAGGAGCAGTTCTTC	CASSPGAHSDVWKEQFF
TRBJ1-5	few	-	TRBV19	TGTGCCAGTAGTATCCCCAGCTTTAGCAATCAGCCCCAGCATTTT	CASSIPSFSNQPQHF
TRBJ2-7	-	-	TRBV18	TGTGCCAGCTCACCACCCAGTGGCAGGCTACCGTACTTC	CASSPPSGRLPYF